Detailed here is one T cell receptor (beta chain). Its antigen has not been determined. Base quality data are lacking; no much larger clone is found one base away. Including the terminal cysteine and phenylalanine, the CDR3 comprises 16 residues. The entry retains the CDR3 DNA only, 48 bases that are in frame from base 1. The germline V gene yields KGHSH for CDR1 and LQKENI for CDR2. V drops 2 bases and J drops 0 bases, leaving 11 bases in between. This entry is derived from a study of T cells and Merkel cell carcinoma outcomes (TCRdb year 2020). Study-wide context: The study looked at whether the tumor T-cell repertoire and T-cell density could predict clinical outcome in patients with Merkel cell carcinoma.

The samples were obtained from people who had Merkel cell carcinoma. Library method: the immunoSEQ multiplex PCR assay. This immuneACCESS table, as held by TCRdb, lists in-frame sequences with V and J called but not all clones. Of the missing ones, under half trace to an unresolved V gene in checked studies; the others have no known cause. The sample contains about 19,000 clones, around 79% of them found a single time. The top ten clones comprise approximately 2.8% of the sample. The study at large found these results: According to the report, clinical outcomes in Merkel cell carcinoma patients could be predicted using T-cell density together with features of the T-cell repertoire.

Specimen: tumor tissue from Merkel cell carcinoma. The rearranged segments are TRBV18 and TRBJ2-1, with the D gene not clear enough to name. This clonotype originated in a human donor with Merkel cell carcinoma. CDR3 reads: CASSPRRSSSYNEQFF. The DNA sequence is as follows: TGTGCCAGCTCACCAAGGCGGTCCTCCTCCTACAATGAGCAGTTCTTC.